This T cell receptor (beta chain) was retrieved from a study of shared clonotypes between healthy human individuals. At the level of the study: Those who served as donors were a couple of women and a few men between the ages of 18 and 49. Donors had three CD4 naive, three CD4 memory, two CD8 naive and one CD8 memory plate apiece. General study results and limits: Sequencing of the sorted subsets was shown by rarefaction to be incomplete despite large depth. A few donors shared approximately 5% of their naive CD4 clonotypes.

TCRdb's copy holds only in-frame clones and misses some; the assay was immunoSEQ multiplex PCR. The sample has more than 150,000 clones; over 50% are singletons. The CDR3 is 18 amino acids. Unmatched junction bases numbered 16, after V lost 4 bases and J lost 6 bases. CDR1 and CDR2 (germline): KGHSH, LQKENI. A remark on this clone: Its antigen remains unknown.

This sequence was found in a man aged 25 to 45 in good health. This sequence joins TRBV18 and TRBJ2-2, with 8 bases fitting TRBD1. The sequencing sample was made of memory CD4+ T cells sorted from blood. Specified subset: CD45RA-negative fraction. CDR3 protein: CASSLNALGTGVAGELFF. In nucleotides, the CDR3 is TGTGCCAGCTCACTAAACGCACTTGGGACAGGAGTGGCCGGGGAGCTGTTTTTT.